These 21 T cell receptor beta chains originate from one sample sequenced in a study of cytomegalovirus exposure and HLA in healthy donors. The PCR contained 60 Vbeta and 13 Jbeta primers. Some clones are missing from TCRdb's copy, which holds only in-frame ones; the method was immunoSEQ multiplex PCR. The sample lists approximately 150,000 clones; roughly 79% were seen once. The specimen sequenced was PBMCs. These receptors were obtained from a middle-aged man in good health and CMV-seropositive.

V is TRBV27 and J is TRBJ2-2, with 7 positions matching TRBD1. With V trimmed by 4 bases and J by 3 bases, 11 bases remained unmatched. The length of the CDR3 is 17 residues. From germline, CDR1 is MNHEY and CDR2 SMNVEV (reference sequence). The CDR3 sequence: CASSSIQGLKDTGELFF. The CDR3 region has the DNA TGTGCCAGCAGTTCCATACAGGGGCTAAAGGACACCGGGGAGCTGTTTTTT.

The chain carries TRBV6-1 and TRBJ2-7, with 11 bases aligning to TRBD2. V gave up 2 bases and J gave up 8 bases; unmatched junction bases: 5. This CDR3 has 14 residues. CDR1 is MNHNS and CDR2 is SASEGT in the germline V gene. CDR3 protein: CASSEILAGGQQYF. The CDR3 nucleotides are TGTGCCAGCAGTGAAATCCTAGCGGGAGGTCAGCAGTACTTC.

This clone has more than one count but fewer than ten. The junction does not match germline at one end; this may be a read error. The chain links TRBV15 to TRBJ2-7; D not resolved. The CDR3 contains 15 residues. Germline CDR1 is LNHNV and CDR2 is YYDKDF (reference sequence). The CDR3, as DNA: TGTGCCACCAGCCGAGACGCGAGTACCTCCTACGAGCAGTACTTC. Protein: CATSRDASTSYEQYF. Full variable domain (outside the CDR3, taken from reference TRBV15 and TRBJ2-7): DAMVIQNPRYQVTQFGKPVTLSCSQTLNHNVMYWYQQKSSQAPKLLFHYYDKDFNNEADTPDNFQSRRPNTSFCFLDIRSPGLGDTAMYLCATSRDASTSYEQYFGPGTRLTVT.

The chain links TRBV10-3 to TRBJ2-3; 10 bases match TRBD2. Trimming cost V 6 bases and J 1 base; bases outside gene matches: 7. Germline V lookup: CDR1 ENHRY, CDR2 SYGVKD. This CDR3 is 16 amino acids long. This CDR3 reads CAISEGTSVGTDTQYF. The CDR3 nucleotides are TGTGCCATCAGCGAGGGGACTAGCGTCGGCACAGATACGCAGTATTTT.

This clone has only one observation. The gene calls are TRBV29-1 and TRBJ2-1; 14 nucleotides line up with TRBD2. This CDR3 has 13 amino acids. V shed 7 bases, J shed 7 bases, and the junction held 3 bases outside the gene matches. Germline V gene lookup returns CDR1 SQVTM and CDR2 ANQGSEA. The CDR3 region has the DNA TGCAGCGGGGGACTAGCGGGGGATAATGAGCAGTTCTTC. Translated: CSGGLAGDNEQFF.

This chain links TRBV7-6 with TRBJ1-1, with 7 nucleotides matching TRBD1. The CDR3 length is 14 residues. Germline V gene data show CDR1 as SGHVS and CDR2 as FNYEAQ. J gave up 1 base and V 5 bases, and 4 bases lay outside the gene matches. The CDR3 region is CASSPRQGNTEAFF. CDR3 sequence (DNA): TGTGCCAGCAGCCCGAGACAGGGGAACACTGAAGCTTTCTTT. The variable domain in full, completed from reference TRBV7-6 and TRBJ1-1, reads GAGVSQSPRYKVTKRGQDVALRCDPISGHVSLYWYRQALGQGPEFLTYFNYEAQQDKSGLPNDRFSAERPEGSISTLTIQRTEQRDSAMYRCASSPRQGNTEAFFGQGTRLTVV.

The chain combines TRBV5-1 with TRBJ2-7; 9 nucleotides align to TRBD1. Losses at the gene ends were 0 bases for V and 4 bases for J; bases not matched to a gene: 11. Per germline, CDR1 SGHRS and CDR2 YFSETQ. CDR3 length: 17 amino acids. In DNA form, the CDR3 reads TGCGCCAGCAGCTTGGCCGGGACAGGGTCGGGCACATACGAGCAGTACTTC. Translation: CASSLAGTGSGTYEQYF.

V usage is TRBV7-7 and J usage is TRBJ2-3; possible D gene TRBD1, 5 bases. The germline V gene encodes CDR1 SSHAT and CDR2 FNYEAQ (reference sequence). The CDR3 runs to 13 residues. The V end was cut by 6 bases, the J end by 0 bases, with 7 bases between. CDR3 sequence reads: CASSPGSTDTQYF. CDR3 DNA sequence: TGTGCCAGCAGTCCAGGGAGCACAGATACGCAGTATTTT.

The table lists this clone with a few counts. The chain employs TRBV10-1 and TRBJ1-3, with 8 bases that match TRBD1. V was pared by 4 bases and J by 2 bases, with 4 bases of the junction left unmatched. CDR1 and CDR2 from the germline V gene are WNHNN and SYGVQD (reference sequence). The CDR3 length is 15 residues. CDR3 in DNA: TGCGCCAGCAGTGGACCAGGGGGCACTGGAAACACCATATATTTT. Its translation: CASSGPGGTGNTIYF.

The chain is built from TRBV6-1 and TRBJ2-1, with 11 bases that match TRBD2. The germline V gene encodes CDR1 MNHNS and CDR2 SASEGT. The CDR3 spans 15 residues. Trimming cost V 5 bases and J 5 bases; bases outside gene matches: 5. DNA for the CDR3: TGTGCCAGCAGTTTCGGGACTAGCGGTGACAATGAGCAGTTCTTC. This translates into CASSFGTSGDNEQFF.

This clone came up once. This rearrangement joins TRBV11-3 to TRBJ2-7; 7 positions agree with TRBD1. V lost 4 bases to trimming and J lost 6 bases; unmatched junction nucleotides: 9. Germline CDR1 is SGHNT and CDR2 is YENEEA. This CDR3 is built from 14 residues. The CDR3 DNA follows: TGTGCCAGCAGCTCGAGACAGGGTGGATCCGAGCAGTACTTC. Its translation: CASSSRQGGSEQYF.

The V and J genes are TRBV29-1 and TRBJ2-3; D is uncertain. The CDR3 is made up of 12 amino acids. CDR1 and CDR2 from the germline V gene are SQVTM and ANQGSEA. Trimming took off 6 bases at V and 5 bases at J, with 12 bases between the two ends. The DNA of the CDR3 is TGCAGCGTGGAAAAGACACAAGATACGCAGTATTTT. This sequence encodes CSVEKTQDTQYF.

In regard to this clone: The junction differs from germline at one of its ends, possibly a read error. The V and J genes are TRBV7-3 and TRBJ2-6, with 10 bases that match TRBD2. CDR1 and CDR2 from the germline V gene are SGHTA and FQGTGA. This CDR3 has 17 residues. CDR3 sequence reads: CASSLVAGGDGANGLTF. DNA for the CDR3: TGTGCCAGCAGCTTAGTAGCGGGAGGAGACGGGGCCAACGGCCTGACTTTC.

This clone was seen only once. The chain couples TRBV1 to TRBJ2-1; the table's TRBD2 call for D was not verified on the DNA. TRBV1 counts as a pseudogene. This CDR3 is 15 amino acids long. The CDR3 sequence: CTSSQEGEGQNEQFF. As DNA, the CDR3 is TGCACCAGCAGCCAAGAGGGGGAGGGCCAGAATGAGCAGTTCTTC.

The rearrangement links TRBV27 to TRBJ2-1, with 10 bases aligning to TRBD2. There are 15 residues in the CDR3. Per the germline V gene, CDR1 is MNHEY and CDR2 is SMNVEV (reference sequence). V was pared by 6 bases and J by 13 bases, with 15 bases of the junction left unmatched. The CDR3 spells CASSPTGLAALGQFF. DNA for the CDR3: TGTGCCAGCAGCCCCACCGGACTAGCGGCCCTAGGTCAGTTCTTC.

The chain employs TRBV30 and TRBJ1-4; 9 nucleotides agree with TRBD1. Germline V gene lookup returns CDR1 GTSNPN and CDR2 SVGIG (reference sequence). The CDR3 is 13 residues long. Trimming took 5 bases from V and 7 from J; bases not matched to a gene: 5. The CDR3 sequence is CAWARQGGEKLFF. The CDR3, as DNA: TGTGCCTGGGCAAGACAGGGGGGTGAAAAACTGTTTTTT. The variable domain in full, with the rest retrieved from reference TRBV30 and TRBJ1-4, is SQTIHQWPATLVQPVGSPLSLECTVEGTSNPNLYWYRQAAGRGLQLLFYSVGIGQISSEVPQNLSASRPQDRQFILSSKKLLLSDSGFYLCAWARQGGEKLFFGSGTQLSVL.

The rearrangement links TRBV28 to TRBJ1-1; 7 bases fit TRBD1. The germline V gene encodes CDR1 MDHEN and CDR2 SYDVKM. Germline trimming cut 7 bases from V and 3 bases from J; bases unmatched to any gene: 2. The CDR3 sequence is 12 residues long. CDR3 residues: CASTGGYTEAFF. As DNA, the CDR3 is TGTGCCAGCACAGGGGGTTACACTGAAGCTTTCTTT.

The chain links TRBV5-1 to TRBJ1-4, with 7 nucleotides matching TRBD1. With V trimmed by 3 bases and J by 5 bases, 13 bases remained unmatched. The germline gives CDR1 SGHRS, CDR2 YFSETQ. This CDR3 region has 17 residues. For the CDR3, the DNA is TGCGCCAGCAGCTCCCGACCTCCCGGGACAGTAAATGAAAAACTGTTTTTT. Amino acid sequence: CASSSRPPGTVNEKLFF. Full variable domain (missing parts from reference TRBV5-1 and TRBJ1-4): KAGVTQTPRYLIKTRGQQVTLSCSPISGHRSVSWYQQTPGQGLQFLFEYFSETQRNKGNFPGRFSGRQFSNSRSEMNVSTLELGDSALYLCASSSRPPGTVNEKLFFGSGTQLSVL.

This clone was recorded a few times. In DNA, the CDR3 is TGTGCCAGCAGCCCGCGAGGAGCGGGAGGGCCAGTAAATGAGCAGTTCTTC. It translates to CASSPRGAGGPVNEQFF. The J gene is TRBJ2-1, the V gene TRBV7-2; the match to TRBD2 covers 10 bases. Germline V gene sequence: CDR1 SGHTA, CDR2 FQGNSA. The trim removed 5 bases at V and 7 bases at J, leaving 14 bases unmatched. The CDR3 consists of 17 residues.

The chain joins TRBV5-5 to TRBJ2-5, with 9 nucleotides matching TRBD2. The CDR3 is 17 amino acids. V lost 4 bases and J lost 5; bases outside the gene matches: 15. Germline V gene lookup returns CDR1 SGHKS and CDR2 YYEKEE (reference sequence). CDR3 protein: CASSPIWGGRVGETQYF. CDR3 sequence (DNA): TGTGCCAGCAGCCCCATCTGGGGCGGGAGGGTTGGGGAGACCCAGTACTTC.

The V call is TRBV18, the J call TRBJ2-5; TRBD1 aligns across 11 bases. The CDR3 consists of 15 residues. Germline-derived CDR1 and CDR2 are KGHSH and LQKENI. Losses at the gene ends were 3 bases for V and 5 bases for J; bases not matched to a gene: 5. CDR3 sequence: CASSPQDRGPETQYF. The CDR3 DNA follows: TGTGCCAGCTCACCCCAGGACAGGGGGCCTGAGACCCAGTACTTC.